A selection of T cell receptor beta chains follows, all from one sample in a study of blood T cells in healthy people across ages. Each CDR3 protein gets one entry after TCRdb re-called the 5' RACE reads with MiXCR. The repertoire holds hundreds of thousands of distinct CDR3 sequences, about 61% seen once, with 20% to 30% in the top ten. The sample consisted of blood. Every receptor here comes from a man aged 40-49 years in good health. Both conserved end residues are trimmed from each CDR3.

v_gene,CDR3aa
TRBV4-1,ASSQAGTGNYGYT
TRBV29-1,SAGQSSYEQY
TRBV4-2,ASSQGRNHDEQF
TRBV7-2,ASSYRLPTDTQY
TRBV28,ASSPSDAGYGYT
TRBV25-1,AGRPRTGINSPLH
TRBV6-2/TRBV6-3,ASSLYQETQY
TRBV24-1,ATSGTEGWNEQF
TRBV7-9,ASSLATLAGGWTDTQY
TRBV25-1,ASSGRQIHEQY
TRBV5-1,ASSQILTGDTYNEQF
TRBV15,ATSRDDGEKLF
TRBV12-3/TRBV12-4,ASSRELAGVDTQY
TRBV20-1,SVDLVTDTQY
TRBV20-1,SAKVTDRAF
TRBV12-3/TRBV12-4,ASSPQTGSEQF
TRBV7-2,ASSLRPATEDTQY
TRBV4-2,ASSQELAGAETQY
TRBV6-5,ASSFHTLSGEQY
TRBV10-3,AISEDRVYNEQF
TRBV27,ASSPTTDGYEQY
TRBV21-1,ASSESTGPSTGNNSPLH
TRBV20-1,SATWRDTQY
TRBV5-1,ASSSTGRLQETQY
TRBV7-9,ASSPEGSPYNSPLH
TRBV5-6,ASSSGTSGANVLT
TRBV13,ASSLAAQSSTDTQY
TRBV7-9,ASSPGGVRSYGYT
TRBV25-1,ASRKDGSTYGYT
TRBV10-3,AVTSGGNYNEQY